The source of this T cell receptor beta chain is a study of T cell responses to AZD1222 COVID-19 vaccine. Study results and caveats: When two AZD1222 doses had been given, Spike-specific TCR breadth and depth rose. Spike regions recognized by vaccine-associated CD4 TCRs spanned the protein, led by 160-218 and 743-854. White British people made up most donors, females outnumbered males, and clonal diversity was possibly underestimated.

With 6 bases removed from V and 2 bases from J, the gap between germline ends came to 13 bases. CDR3 length equals 15 residues. CDR1 is MDHEN, CDR2 SYDVKM, per germline. Comment on this clone: Antigen specificity is unknown.

Pooled in the analysis were second doses at about 4 or about 12 weeks. This table comes from immunoSEQ multiplex PCR, and its TCRdb copy is limited to in-frame clones, with some not included. The sample lists about 72,000 clones; about 88% were seen once. The sample here was peripheral blood, taken 28 days after the second AZD1222 dose. This rearrangement joins TRBV28 to TRBJ2-2, with D perhaps matching TRBD2 (6 bases). This clonotype was sampled from an adult who received the AZD1222 COVID-19 vaccine. In nucleotides, the CDR3 is TGTGCCAGCAGCCTGTCCGGGGGAAACACCGGGGAGCTGTTTTTT. Residues: CASSLSGGNTGELFF. The variable domain in full, with the rest retrieved from reference TRBV28 and TRBJ2-2, is DVKVTQSSRYLVKRTGEKVFLECVQDMDHENMFWYRQDPGLGLRLIYFSYDVKMKEKGDIPEGYSVSREKKERFSLILESASTNQTSMYLCASSLSGGNTGELFFGEGSRLTVL.